This T cell receptor beta chain was observed in a study of T cell changes during pregnancy in multiple sclerosis. Some clones are missing from TCRdb's copy, which holds only in-frame ones; the method was immunoSEQ multiplex PCR. The data contain 35,000 to 55,000 clones, about 92% of them singletons. The germline gives CDR1 LGHNA, CDR2 YNFKEQ. There are 16 residues in the CDR3. The J segment lost 4 bases and the V segment lost 0 bases, leaving 1 base of the junction unmatched. The TCR originated in a female donor with multiple sclerosis, enrolled in a pregnancy study. This sequence joins TRBV4-2 and TRBJ2-1; 12 bases line up with TRBD2. Sequencing was done on a sample of peripheral blood. The CDR3 loop is CASSQETSGSYNEQFF. CDR3 bases: TGTGCCAGCAGCCAAGAGACTAGCGGGAGTTACAATGAGCAGTTCTTC.